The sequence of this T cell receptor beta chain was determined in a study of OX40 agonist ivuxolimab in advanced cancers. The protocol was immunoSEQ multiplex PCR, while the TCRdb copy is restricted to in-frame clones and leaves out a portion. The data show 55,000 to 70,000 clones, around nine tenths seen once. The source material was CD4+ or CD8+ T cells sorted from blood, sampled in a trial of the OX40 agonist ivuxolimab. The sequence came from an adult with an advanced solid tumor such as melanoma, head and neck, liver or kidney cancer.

The CDR3 here is CASSAQRLAGPYEQYF. CDR3 coding DNA: TGTGCCAGCAGCGCCCAGAGACTAGCGGGTCCCTACGAGCAGTACTTC. The chain carries TRBV7-2 and TRBJ2-7; 10 positions match TRBD2. The V segment lost 5 bases and the J segment 2 bases; nucleotides outside the gene matches: 9. Germline loops: CDR1 SGHTA, CDR2 FQGNSA. The CDR3 is made up of 16 amino acids. Together with reference TRBV7-2 and TRBJ2-7, the CDR3 gives the full variable domain: GAGVSQSPSNKVTEKGKDVELRCDPISGHTALYWYRQSLGQGLEFLIYFQGNSAPDKSGLPSDRFSAERTGGSVSTLTIQRTQQEDSAVYLCASSAQRLAGPYEQYFGPGTRLTVT.